The rows below give T cell receptor beta chains drawn from one sample of a study of tumor-infiltrating lymphocytes in primary liver carcinoma. TCRdb passed the multiplex PCR reads through MiXCR, listing each CDR3 protein once. The data contain 310,000 or so distinct CDR3 sequences, about three fifths of them seen just once; the ten biggest clones take up about a sixth. The sequencing sample was made of peripheral blood. Receptors were obtained from a woman under 40 with primary liver carcinoma and hepatitis B virus infection. Both conserved end residues are part of each CDR3. A D gene is named only where the DNA matches it firmly.

CDR3,J,length,V,D
CASSETNGCYNEQFF,TRBJ2-1,15,TRBV6-2/TRBV6-3,-
CAWRADWGGGSWTQRRNEQFF,TRBJ2-1,21,TRBV30,-
CASSRDSGETQYF,TRBJ2-5,13,TRBV2,-
CASGLGLRSTYEQYF,TRBJ2-7,15,TRBV12-5,-
CASTSWAGWHSPLHF,TRBJ1-6,15,TRBV11-2,-
CASSHDKGTSVDNEQFF,TRBJ2-1,17,TRBV4-2,TRBD2
CASSQDLVGLRETQYF,TRBJ2-5,16,TRBV14,-
CASSLSAGGSNQPQHF,TRBJ1-5,16,TRBV5-5,TRBD1
CASSGLAGGSVSYEQYF,TRBJ2-7,17,TRBV6-1,TRBD2
CASSRSFYSNQPQHF,TRBJ1-5,15,TRBV6-2/TRBV6-3,-
CAWSVWREGGNIQYF,TRBJ2-4,15,TRBV30,-
CARKGGGATQYF,TRBJ2-5,12,TRBV6-7,-
CASFVLGPNSPLHF,TRBJ1-6,14,TRBV12-3/TRBV12-4,-
CASGEQNTDTQYF,TRBJ2-3,13,TRBV28,-
CASSGSTGLSSYEQYF,TRBJ2-7,16,TRBV6-2/TRBV6-3,-
CASSAGSTEAFF,TRBJ1-1,12,TRBV5-6,-
CSVEDPSGSSYDEQFF,TRBJ2-1,16,TRBV29-1,TRBD2
CASSKGGTANTGELLF,TRBJ2-2,16,TRBV21-1,-
CVSSQSGTPQETQYF,TRBJ2-5,15,TRBV7-9,-
CASSQVAVQVYEQFF,TRBJ2-1,15,TRBV4-2,-
CASSSSSRGPDTQYF,TRBJ2-3,15,TRBV12-3/TRBV12-4,-
CASSLTESTYEQYF,TRBJ2-7,14,TRBV7-9,-
CASSSPTGLAGYEQFF,TRBJ2-1,16,TRBV11-2,TRBD2
CASSHTGFNQETQYF,TRBJ2-5,15,TRBV4-1,-
CSVAASTGGSSLFF,TRBJ1-4,14,TRBV29-1,-
CSVEDRKGAGVKNIQYF,TRBJ2-4,17,TRBV29-1,TRBD2
CASGGGTDTQYF,TRBJ2-3,12,TRBV28,-
CTSSIVRESTDTQYF,TRBJ2-3,15,TRBV19,-
CASSERGLTEAFF,TRBJ1-1,13,TRBV6-1,TRBD1
CPSGGRGNQPQHF,TRBJ1-5,13,TRBV6-5,-
CAAGRGQNNTGELFF,TRBJ2-2,15,TRBV6-5,-
CASSARGLAGGYTDTQYF,TRBJ2-3,18,TRBV4-3,TRBD2
CASSLEGRYGNTIYF,TRBJ1-3,15,TRBV4-1,-
CASSVGVGREMFF,TRBJ2-2,13,TRBV11-2,-